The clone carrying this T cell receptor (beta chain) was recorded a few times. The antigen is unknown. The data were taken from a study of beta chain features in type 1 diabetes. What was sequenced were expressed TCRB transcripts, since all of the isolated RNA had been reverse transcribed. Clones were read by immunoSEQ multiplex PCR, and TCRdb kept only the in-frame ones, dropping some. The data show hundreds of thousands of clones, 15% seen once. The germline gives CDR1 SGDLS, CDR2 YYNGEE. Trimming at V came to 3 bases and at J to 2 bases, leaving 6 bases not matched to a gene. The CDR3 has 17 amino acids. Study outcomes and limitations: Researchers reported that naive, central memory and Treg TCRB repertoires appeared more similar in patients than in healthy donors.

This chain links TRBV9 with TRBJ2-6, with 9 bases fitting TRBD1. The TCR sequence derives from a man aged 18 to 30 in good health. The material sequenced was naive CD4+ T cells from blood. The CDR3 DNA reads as TGTGCCAGCAGCGCGACAGGGGGGTTAGCTGGGGCCAACGTCCTGACTTTC. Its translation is CASSATGGLAGANVLTF. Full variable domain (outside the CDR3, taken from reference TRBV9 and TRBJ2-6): DSGVTQTPKHLITATGQRVTLRCSPRSGDLSVYWYQQSLDQGLQFLIQYYNGEERAKGNILERFSAQQFPDLHSELNLSSLELGDSALYFCASSATGGLAGANVLTFGAGSRLTVL.